This T cell receptor beta chain was identified during a study of shared clonotypes between healthy human individuals. Execution of the assay was at deep level. Several immunoSEQ 96-well plates shared each subset's DNA, each plate a replicate. On ten immunoSEQ deep assay plates, unsorted PBMC DNA was sequenced. The method was immunoSEQ multiplex PCR; TCRdb's version includes in-frame clones alone and lacks a portion of them. Of some 470,000 clones listed, 60% to 85% are singletons. From germline, CDR1 is SEHNR and CDR2 FQNEAQ (reference sequence). This CDR3 has 14 amino acids. V gave up 1 base and J gave up 5 bases, with 6 bases separating them. Only Caucasian adults living in Nashville, Tennessee made up the donor group. Many counts were recorded for this clone.

The chain has TRBV7-9 and TRBJ2-6, with no clear D. The origin of this receptor is a woman between 40 and 50 years old in good health. Some clones in this sample may be carry-over from other donors' samples. Sequencing was performed on PBMCs. In DNA, the CDR3 is TGTGCCAGCAGCTTAGTTGGGCGGGCCAACGTCCTGACTTTC. Amino acids: CASSLVGRANVLTF.